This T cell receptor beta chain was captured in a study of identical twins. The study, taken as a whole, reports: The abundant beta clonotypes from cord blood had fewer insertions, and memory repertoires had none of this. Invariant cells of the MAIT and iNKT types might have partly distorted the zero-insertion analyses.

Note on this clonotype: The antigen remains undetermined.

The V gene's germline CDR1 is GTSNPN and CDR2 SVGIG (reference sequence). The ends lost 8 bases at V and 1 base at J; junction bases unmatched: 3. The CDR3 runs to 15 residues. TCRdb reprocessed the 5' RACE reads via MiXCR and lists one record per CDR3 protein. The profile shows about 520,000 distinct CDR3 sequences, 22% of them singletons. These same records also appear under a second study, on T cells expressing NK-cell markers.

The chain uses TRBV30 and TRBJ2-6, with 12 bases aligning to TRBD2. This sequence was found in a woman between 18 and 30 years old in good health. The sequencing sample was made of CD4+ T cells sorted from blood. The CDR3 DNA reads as TGTGCCCTGACTAGCGGGAGATCTGGGGCCAACGTCCTGACTTTC. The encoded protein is CALTSGRSGANVLTF.